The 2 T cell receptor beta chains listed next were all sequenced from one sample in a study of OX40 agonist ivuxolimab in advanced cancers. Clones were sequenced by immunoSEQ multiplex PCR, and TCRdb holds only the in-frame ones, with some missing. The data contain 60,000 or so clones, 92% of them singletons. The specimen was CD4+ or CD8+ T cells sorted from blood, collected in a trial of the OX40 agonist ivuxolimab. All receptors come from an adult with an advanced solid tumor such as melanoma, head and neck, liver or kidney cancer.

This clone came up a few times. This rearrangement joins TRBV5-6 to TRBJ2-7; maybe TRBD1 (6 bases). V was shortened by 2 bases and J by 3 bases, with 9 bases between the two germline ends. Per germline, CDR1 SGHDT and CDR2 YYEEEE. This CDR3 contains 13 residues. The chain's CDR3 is CASSFGTHYEQYF. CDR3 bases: TGTGCCAGCAGCTTCGGGACACACTACGAGCAGTACTTC.

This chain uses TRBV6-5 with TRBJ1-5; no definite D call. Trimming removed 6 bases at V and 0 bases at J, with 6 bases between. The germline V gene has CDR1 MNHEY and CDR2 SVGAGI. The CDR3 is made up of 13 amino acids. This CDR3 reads CASRKNSNQPQHF. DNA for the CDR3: TGTGCCAGCAGGAAAAATAGCAATCAGCCCCAGCATTTT.